These T cell receptor beta chains were read from a single sample in a study. TCRdb re-called the RT-PCR reads through MiXCR, storing one row per CDR3 protein. The table records approximately 720,000 distinct CDR3 sequences, 14% of them present only once. The sequencing input was memory CD4+ T cells from blood. These receptors were obtained from a female donor in good health, serving as a healthy control. CDR3s include the opening cysteine and the closing phenylalanine or tryptophan.

j_call: TRBJ2-1; v_call: TRBV12-3/TRBV12-4; cdr3_aa: CASSPSQTSGYNEQFF
j_call: TRBJ2-5; v_call: TRBV20-1; cdr3_aa: CSASSGTSGQETQYF
j_call: TRBJ2-6; v_call: TRBV6-5; cdr3_aa: CASRETGGWSGANVLTF
j_call: TRBJ1-1; v_call: TRBV10-3; cdr3_aa: CAISDTEGGTEAFF
j_call: TRBJ2-3; v_call: TRBV24-1; cdr3_aa: CATSDPKGQGGTDTQYF
j_call: TRBJ2-5; v_call: TRBV20-1; cdr3_aa: CSARTSELKETQYF
j_call: TRBJ2-6; v_call: TRBV7-2; cdr3_aa: CASSPQDRSGANVLTF
j_call: TRBJ1-2; v_call: TRBV12-5; cdr3_aa: CASGYEVLYGYTF
j_call: TRBJ2-5; v_call: TRBV7-7; cdr3_aa: CASSLDYSQETQYF
j_call: TRBJ2-2; v_call: TRBV5-6; cdr3_aa: CASSPRWGAGELFF
j_call: TRBJ2-3; v_call: TRBV30; cdr3_aa: CAWTSGRLGGDTQYF
j_call: TRBJ2-2; v_call: TRBV12-3/TRBV12-4; cdr3_aa: CASLRPSGNTGELFF
j_call: TRBJ2-2; v_call: TRBV12-3/TRBV12-4; cdr3_aa: CASSFYPQENTGELFF
j_call: TRBJ2-2; v_call: TRBV29-1; cdr3_aa: CSVGRQSGAGGELFF
j_call: TRBJ1-4; v_call: TRBV20-1; cdr3_aa: CSAPQGLNEKLFF
j_call: TRBJ2-3; v_call: TRBV10-2; cdr3_aa: CASSFPGLAGGDTQYF
j_call: TRBJ1-1; v_call: TRBV15; cdr3_aa: CATSRGAVNTEAFF
j_call: TRBJ1-1; v_call: TRBV9; cdr3_aa: CASSALGHLNTEAFF
j_call: TRBJ2-7; v_call: TRBV10-1; cdr3_aa: CASPILYEQYF
j_call: TRBJ2-6; v_call: TRBV5-1; cdr3_aa: CASSLGLSNSGANVLTF
j_call: TRBJ2-2; v_call: TRBV12-3/TRBV12-4; cdr3_aa: CASQRNTGELFF
j_call: TRBJ2-5; v_call: TRBV29-1; cdr3_aa: CSVGEGGTQYF
j_call: TRBJ2-7; v_call: TRBV7-2; cdr3_aa: CASSRDRDKTYEQYF
j_call: TRBJ2-5; v_call: TRBV29-1; cdr3_aa: CSVDPGGEETQYF
j_call: TRBJ2-2; v_call: TRBV20-1; cdr3_aa: CSALGLAGVGATGELFF
j_call: TRBJ1-3; v_call: TRBV7-2; cdr3_aa: CASSLTPGQAQIYF
j_call: TRBJ2-2; v_call: TRBV11-2; cdr3_aa: CASSLLAGVNTGELFF
j_call: TRBJ2-1; v_call: TRBV28; cdr3_aa: CASSTRQGLRYNEQFF
j_call: TRBJ1-2; v_call: TRBV20-1; cdr3_aa: CSAYNTNYGYTF
j_call: TRBJ2-3; v_call: TRBV7-2; cdr3_aa: CASSLKRTGSPDTQYF
j_call: TRBJ2-3; v_call: TRBV9; cdr3_aa: CASSVGGAGGENTQYF
j_call: TRBJ2-1; v_call: TRBV7-2; cdr3_aa: CASSDWGRGSYNEQFF
j_call: TRBJ1-5; v_call: TRBV20-1; cdr3_aa: CSAFDRETSNQPQHF
j_call: TRBJ1-2; v_call: TRBV20-1; cdr3_aa: CSAAGVTNYGYTF
j_call: TRBJ1-5; v_call: TRBV27; cdr3_aa: CASSFNRGDQPQHF
j_call: TRBJ2-1; v_call: TRBV5-1; cdr3_aa: CASSFQEYNEQFF
j_call: TRBJ1-1; v_call: TRBV25-1; cdr3_aa: CASRAGQSTEAFF
j_call: TRBJ2-7; v_call: TRBV20-1; cdr3_aa: CSADHPSGTGIGEQYF
j_call: TRBJ1-4; v_call: TRBV20-1; cdr3_aa: CSASDRGWEKLFF
j_call: TRBJ1-1; v_call: TRBV28; cdr3_aa: CASSFLLGGNTEAFF
j_call: TRBJ1-1; v_call: TRBV6-2/TRBV6-3; cdr3_aa: CASREIRAGLNTEAFF
j_call: TRBJ2-5; v_call: TRBV4-1; cdr3_aa: CASSKAGGNQETQYF
j_call: TRBJ2-1; v_call: TRBV6-2/TRBV6-3; cdr3_aa: CASSRAGGSVNEQFF
j_call: TRBJ2-1; v_call: TRBV6-2/TRBV6-3; cdr3_aa: CASSDRGPYNEQFF
j_call: TRBJ2-3; v_call: TRBV27; cdr3_aa: CASRHRTSGSPTDTQYF
j_call: TRBJ2-1; v_call: TRBV5-1; cdr3_aa: CASSLATANEQFF